This T cell receptor (beta chain) came from a study of blood T cell repertoires in COVID-19. Study background: Sites in the United States, Italy and Spain provided acute and convalescent COVID-19 samples. PBMCs, B-cell-depleted T cells, or T cells were the source of the cDNA or gDNA that made up the material.

The CDR3 is 14 residues long. With V trimmed by 11 bases and J by 2 bases, 12 bases remained unmatched. In germline, CDR1 is SNHLY, CDR2 FYNNEI. Source study methods: Reference gene primer amplification in the assay estimated nucleated cell counts. Sequencing used immunoSEQ multiplex PCR; TCRdb keeps in-frame clones, though not all of them. Clone size and the V and J calls come from that table; the DNA yielded D and trimming. The sample holds about 60,000 clones, approximately 82% seen once. The sequence came from a man in his 60s with acute or convalescent COVID-19. Sequencing used peripheral blood. This chain uses TRBV2 with TRBJ2-7; TRBD1 agrees at 7 bases. The CDR3 bases are TGTGCCGCCACTCCCGGGACAGTCCCCTACGAGCAGTACTTC. This gives the protein CAATPGTVPYEQYF.